These T cell receptor beta chains were read from a single sample in a study of Ad26.COV2.S vaccination and SARS-CoV-2 variants. Some clones are missing from TCRdb's copy, which holds only in-frame ones; the method was immunoSEQ multiplex PCR. The data show around 400,000 clones, more than 80% seen once. This specimen was peripheral blood, taken in a trial of Ad26.COV2.S vaccine versus placebo. These receptors were obtained from a person between 18 and 65 years old who received the Ad26.COV2.S COVID-19 vaccine or a placebo. CDR3s include the opening cysteine and the closing phenylalanine or tryptophan. D genes are given only for firm matches. Clone size, where shown, is once, few, many, or a class for clones that have expanded.

len: 15
j_gene: TRBJ2-2
abundance: once
v_gene: TRBV28
d_gene: NA
CDR3nt: TGTGCCAGCAAGGTAGGGGGAGTGAGCACCGGGGAGCTGTTTTTT
CDR3aa: CASKVGGVSTGELFF

len: 13
j_gene: TRBJ1-1
abundance: NA
v_gene: TRBV6-5
d_gene: TRBD1
CDR3nt: TGTGCCAGCATAGGGGGCAAGAACACTGAAGCTTTCTTT
CDR3aa: CASIGGKNTEAFF

len: 16
j_gene: TRBJ2-3
abundance: NA
v_gene: TRBV7-2
d_gene: NA
CDR3nt: TGTGCCAGCAGCCCAGGGTTTAGCTCTATCACAGATACGCAGTATTTT
CDR3aa: CASSPGFSSITDTQYF

len: 15
j_gene: TRBJ2-1
abundance: NA
v_gene: TRBV3-1/TRBV3-2
d_gene: TRBD1
CDR3nt: TGTGCCAGCAGCCCTGGGACAGCCCCTTACAATGAGCAGTTCTTC
CDR3aa: CASSPGTAPYNEQFF

len: 16
j_gene: TRBJ2-3
abundance: NA
v_gene: TRBV18
d_gene: NA
CDR3nt: TGTGCCAGCTCACCCCGGGAGCCCGGGGGCACAGATACGCAGTATTTT
CDR3aa: CASSPREPGGTDTQYF

len: 13
j_gene: TRBJ1-1
abundance: NA
v_gene: TRBV19
d_gene: TRBD1
CDR3nt: TGTGCCAGTATCCCGACAGGGCGGACTGAAGCTTTCTTT
CDR3aa: CASIPTGRTEAFF

len: 15
j_gene: TRBJ1-4
abundance: NA
v_gene: TRBV28
d_gene: NA
CDR3nt: TGTGCCAGCAGTTCCCCGACAGGCGGAAATGAAAAACTGTTTTTT
CDR3aa: CASSSPTGGNEKLFF

len: 17
j_gene: TRBJ2-1
abundance: NA
v_gene: TRBV7-9
d_gene: TRBD2
CDR3nt: TGTGCCAGCAGCTTCCTATTGGGGGCGGGAGGGCCGAATGAGCAGTTCTTC
CDR3aa: CASSFLLGAGGPNEQFF

len: 15
j_gene: TRBJ2-1
abundance: NA
v_gene: TRBV15
d_gene: NA
CDR3nt: TGTGCCACCAGCGGAAGACAGGACTCCTACAATGAGCAGTTCTTC
CDR3aa: CATSGRQDSYNEQFF

len: 15
j_gene: TRBJ1-5
abundance: NA
v_gene: TRBV28
d_gene: TRBD1
CDR3nt: TGTGCCAGCAGTCCAAGACAGGGGCGTAATCAGCCCCAGCATTTT
CDR3aa: CASSPRQGRNQPQHF

len: 15
j_gene: TRBJ2-2
abundance: NA
v_gene: TRBV19
d_gene: NA
CDR3nt: TGTGCCAGTAGTTCGCCAGGGAAGAACACCGGGGAGCTGTTTTTT
CDR3aa: CASSSPGKNTGELFF

len: 15
j_gene: TRBJ1-2
abundance: once
v_gene: TRBV6-2/TRBV6-3
d_gene: TRBD1
CDR3nt: TGTGCCAGCAGTTACTATGGACAGGGGGCTGTCGGCTACACCTTC
CDR3aa: CASSYYGQGAVGYTF

len: 13
j_gene: TRBJ1-2
abundance: NA
v_gene: TRBV12-3/TRBV12-4
d_gene: TRBD1
CDR3nt: TGTGCCAGCAGCCGTATGGGACAGGGGAGCTACACCTTC
CDR3aa: CASSRMGQGSYTF

len: 13
j_gene: TRBJ1-1
abundance: few
v_gene: TRBV30
d_gene: NA
CDR3nt: TGTGCCTGGAGTCTCGCGGGGAACACTGAAGCTTTCTTT
CDR3aa: CAWSLAGNTEAFF

len: 15
j_gene: TRBJ2-6
abundance: once
v_gene: TRBV5-4
d_gene: NA
CDR3nt: TGTGCCAGCAGCTTTCGAGGCTCTGGTGCCAACGTCCTGACTTTC
CDR3aa: CASSFRGSGANVLTF

len: 18
j_gene: TRBJ1-2
abundance: NA
v_gene: TRBV10-3
d_gene: TRBD1
CDR3nt: TGTGCCATCAGTGAGTTGTACAGGGGTACCGGGAAAGACTATGGCTACACCTTC
CDR3aa: CAISELYRGTGKDYGYTF

len: 13
j_gene: TRBJ2-5
abundance: NA
v_gene: TRBV12-3/TRBV12-4
d_gene: NA
CDR3nt: TGTGCCAGCAGTTTTACCATACAAGAGACCCAGTACTTC
CDR3aa: CASSFTIQETQYF

len: 14
j_gene: TRBJ2-7
abundance: NA
v_gene: TRBV7-6
d_gene: NA
CDR3nt: TGTGCCAGCAGCTTAGAAAGGACAACCTACGAGCAGTACTTC
CDR3aa: CASSLERTTYEQYF

len: 17
j_gene: TRBJ2-3
abundance: NA
v_gene: TRBV28
d_gene: TRBD1
CDR3nt: TGTGCCAGCCAGGGACAGGGGGACGTTTTTGTCACAGATACGCAGTATTTT
CDR3aa: CASQGQGDVFVTDTQYF

len: 14
j_gene: TRBJ1-2
abundance: NA
v_gene: TRBV29-1
d_gene: TRBD1
CDR3nt: TGCAGCGTTGACCGTGGGACAGGCAACTATGGCTACACCTTC
CDR3aa: CSVDRGTGNYGYTF

len: 14
j_gene: TRBJ1-3
abundance: NA
v_gene: TRBV14
d_gene: NA
CDR3nt: TGTGCCAGCAGCCAACCTGGGACTGGAAACACCATATATTTT
CDR3aa: CASSQPGTGNTIYF

len: 15
j_gene: TRBJ2-7
abundance: NA
v_gene: TRBV9
d_gene: NA
CDR3nt: TGTGCCAGCAGCGTAGACCCCTTGGGACCCTACGAGCAGTACTTC
CDR3aa: CASSVDPLGPYEQYF

len: 15
j_gene: TRBJ2-7
abundance: NA
v_gene: TRBV29-1
d_gene: NA
CDR3nt: TGCAGCGTTGACGGCGTGCGGCCTAGGCCCTACGAGCAGTACTTC
CDR3aa: CSVDGVRPRPYEQYF

len: 14
j_gene: TRBJ1-2
abundance: NA
v_gene: TRBV4-3
d_gene: TRBD1
CDR3nt: TGCGCCAGCAGCCAAGACCGACAGGGGGCTGGCTACACCTTC
CDR3aa: CASSQDRQGAGYTF

len: 13
j_gene: TRBJ2-7
abundance: NA
v_gene: TRBV29-1
d_gene: NA
CDR3nt: TGCAGCGTTGACGGTTCCGACTCCTACGAGCAGTACTTC
CDR3aa: CSVDGSDSYEQYF

len: 14
j_gene: TRBJ2-1
abundance: NA
v_gene: TRBV18
d_gene: TRBD2
CDR3nt: TGTGCCAGCTCACCACCGGTCGAACTAGCGGGTCAGTTCTTC
CDR3aa: CASSPPVELAGQFF

len: 17
j_gene: TRBJ2-1
abundance: NA
v_gene: TRBV15
d_gene: NA
CDR3nt: TGTGCCACCAGCTATCTACCGGGGACCGGAGCCTACAATGAGCAGTTCTTC
CDR3aa: CATSYLPGTGAYNEQFF

len: 12
j_gene: TRBJ2-3
abundance: NA
v_gene: TRBV5-6
d_gene: NA
CDR3nt: TGTGCCAGCAGCCCATCTGGAGCCACGCAGTATTTT
CDR3aa: CASSPSGATQYF

len: 17
j_gene: TRBJ2-2
abundance: NA
v_gene: TRBV7-6
d_gene: TRBD2
CDR3nt: TGTGCCAGCAGCTTAGCCGCTCTAGCGGGAGATCACGGGGAGCTGTTTTTT
CDR3aa: CASSLAALAGDHGELFF

len: 15
j_gene: TRBJ2-7
abundance: NA
v_gene: TRBV9
d_gene: NA
CDR3nt: TGTGCCAGCAGCGTAGGTTCGGGAGCTCCCTACGAGCAGTACTTC
CDR3aa: CASSVGSGAPYEQYF

len: 13
j_gene: TRBJ2-5
abundance: NA
v_gene: TRBV30
d_gene: NA
CDR3nt: TGTGCCTGGAGTGTACGGGGGCAAGAGACCCAGTACTTC
CDR3aa: CAWSVRGQETQYF

len: 15
j_gene: TRBJ1-5
abundance: few
v_gene: TRBV9
d_gene: NA
CDR3nt: TGTGCCAGCAGCCTGGGGGTGGGGTCTGGACAGCCCCAGCATTTT
CDR3aa: CASSLGVGSGQPQHF

len: 17
j_gene: TRBJ2-1
abundance: NA
v_gene: TRBV7-6
d_gene: TRBD2
CDR3nt: TGTGCCAGCAGCTTAAAAGCGGGGACTAGCGGTTACAATGAGCAGTTCTTC
CDR3aa: CASSLKAGTSGYNEQFF

len: 13
j_gene: TRBJ1-5
abundance: NA
v_gene: TRBV4-3
d_gene: NA
CDR3nt: TGCGCCAGCAGCCAAGAGGAGGGCCAGCCCCAGCATTTT
CDR3aa: CASSQEEGQPQHF

len: 16
j_gene: TRBJ2-7
abundance: NA
v_gene: TRBV7-2
d_gene: TRBD2
CDR3nt: TGTGCCAGCAGCCCGGGGGGTCGTTTGTTTAACTACGAGCAGTACTTC
CDR3aa: CASSPGGRLFNYEQYF

len: 14
j_gene: TRBJ1-1
abundance: NA
v_gene: TRBV18
d_gene: NA
CDR3nt: TGTGCCAGCTCACCGACAGGATTCAACACTGAAGCTTTCTTT
CDR3aa: CASSPTGFNTEAFF

len: 18
j_gene: TRBJ2-1
abundance: NA
v_gene: TRBV2
d_gene: TRBD2
CDR3nt: TGTGCCAGCAGTGAGGGGACTAGCGGGAGGCCCTACTACAATGAGCAGTTCTTC
CDR3aa: CASSEGTSGRPYYNEQFF

len: 14
j_gene: TRBJ2-3
abundance: NA
v_gene: TRBV4-1
d_gene: NA
CDR3nt: TGCGCCAGCAGCCAAGGGTTTGGAACAGATACGCAGTATTTT
CDR3aa: CASSQGFGTDTQYF

len: 14
j_gene: TRBJ2-7
abundance: NA
v_gene: TRBV7-9
d_gene: TRBD1
CDR3nt: TGTGCCAGCAGCTTAGGACAGGGATTTGACGAGCAGTACTTC
CDR3aa: CASSLGQGFDEQYF

len: 13
j_gene: TRBJ1-1
abundance: NA
v_gene: TRBV3-1/TRBV3-2
d_gene: NA
CDR3nt: TGTGCCAGCAGCCAAATGACAGCTACTGAAGCTTTCTTT
CDR3aa: CASSQMTATEAFF

len: 14
j_gene: TRBJ2-7
abundance: NA
v_gene: TRBV6-5
d_gene: NA
CDR3nt: TGTGCCAGCAGTCTTACGCCAGTCGCCTACGAGCAGTACTTC
CDR3aa: CASSLTPVAYEQYF

len: 16
j_gene: TRBJ1-5
abundance: NA
v_gene: TRBV18
d_gene: NA
CDR3nt: TGTGCCAGCTCACCACTTTCGTCCGGGCAAAGTCAGCCCCAGCATTTT
CDR3aa: CASSPLSSGQSQPQHF